This T cell receptor beta chain is drawn from a study of T cell responses to AZD1222 COVID-19 vaccine. This clone showed up just once. The antigen is undetermined. This CDR3 is built from 14 residues. CDR1 and CDR2 from the germline V gene are SNHLY and FYNNEI. The V and J ends lost 4 bases and 7 bases, in that order; junction bases with no gene match: 6. The data were produced by immunoSEQ multiplex PCR, yet TCRdb's version contains in-frame clones alone and is incomplete. The sample yields approximately 89,000 clones, 85% to 95% seen once. Overall study results and limits: Targeting of unmutated variant regions was reportedly seen in nearly half of spike-specific TCRs.

The receptor was derived from an adult who received the AZD1222 COVID-19 vaccine. The V gene is TRBV2, the J gene TRBJ1-4; 7 bases agree with TRBD1. Sequenced material: peripheral blood, taken 28 days after the second AZD1222 dose. This CDR3 is CASSAAGGIEKLFF. In nucleotides, the CDR3 is TGTGCCAGCAGTGCCGCAGGGGGGATTGAAAAACTGTTTTTT.